Described below is a single TCR beta chain sequence and its context. Its specificity is unknown. Time point indicated: newly diagnosed, previously untreated cHL patient sample. Thawed PBMCs underwent magnetic negative selection to yield purified CD4+ T cells. Investigators turned to newly diagnosed, untreated classical Hodgkin lymphoma PBMCs for comparison. These data come from a study of PD-1 blockade in classical Hodgkin lymphoma. This table comes from immunoSEQ multiplex PCR, and its TCRdb copy is limited to in-frame clones, with some not included. Of some 30,000 clones detected, about 87% appear once; the ten largest clones hold 0.95% to 1.5%. The CDR3 loop spans 14 amino acids. CDR1 is MNHGY and CDR2 is SAAAGT in the germline V gene. Trimming stripped 7 bases from V and 0 bases from J, with 13 bases between. Points from the study as a whole: The study reported lower baseline TCR diversity in newly diagnosed patients than in healthy donors. With respect to the repertoire differences, their causes, possibly disease activity or prior therapy, remain undefined.

The rearrangement uses TRBV6-8 and TRBJ2-7; no clear D. The clonotype originates from a human donor with classical Hodgkin lymphoma. The sample consisted of CD4+ T cells from blood. CDR3 in DNA: TGTGCCAGCAAGGCCCCGTCAAGCTCCTACGAGCAGTACGTC. Translating it yields CASKAPSSSYEQYV.